The entry below describes one T cell receptor beta chain. This sample was included in a study of CD8 T cells in Susac syndrome. Reverse transcription of roughly 0.5 to 1 ug RNA was carried out with random hexamers. The amplification used immunoSEQ multiplex PCR on TCR beta CDR3; it spanned 54 Vbeta and 13 Jbeta. TCRdb called the immunoSEQ multiplex PCR reads again in MiXCR, with one record for every CDR3 protein. The data contain 150,000 to 200,000 distinct CDR3 sequences, 92% of them singletons. V dropped 0 bases and J dropped 8 bases, with 12 bases sitting between them. This CDR3 has 14 amino acids. Germline values: CDR1 SGDLS, CDR2 YYNGEE. Sequencing of TCR beta was undertaken in CD8+ and CD4+ T cells derived from blood. FACS enriched CD8+ TEMRA cells, while bulk CD8+ and CD4+ were negatively isolated.

This chain connects TRBV9 to TRBJ2-1; D possibly matches TRBD1 or TRBD2 (5 bases each). The receptor comes from a human donor in good health. The sample was CD4+ T cells from PBMCs. CDR3 in amino acids: CASSVASGRDEQFF. The CDR3 nucleotides are TGTGCCAGCAGCGTAGCTTCAGGGAGAGATGAGCAGTTCTTC.